The clone carrying this T cell receptor (beta chain) was seen more than once but under ten times. This sample is part of a study of T cells after yellow fever vaccination. The overall study: Researchers used SMART-Seq v4 Ultra Low Input to prepare fractions that had low cell numbers.

The CDR3 spans 16 residues. The germline V and J ends were trimmed by 5 bases and 0 bases, with 11 bases remaining between them. A 5'RACE template-switching step, the method used to make TCR cDNA, added a universal primer site and UMIs. TCRdb reprocessed the 5' RACE reads via MiXCR and lists one record per CDR3 protein. The top ten clones hold less than 3.5% of a sample with about 200,000 distinct CDR3 sequences, 2.5% to 3.5% of them seen once. The source was CD4+ T cells sorted from PBMCs, collected 10 days after the yellow fever booster vaccination. The V gene is TRBV23-1, the J gene TRBJ2-6; perhaps TRBD2 as D (5 bases). TRBV23-1 is sorted into the ORF group, with uncertain function. The clonotype comes from a man aged 18 to 29 who received the YFV17D yellow fever vaccine. Here the CDR3 reads CASSRRGSSGANVLTF. For the CDR3, the DNA is TGCGCCAGCAGTAGGCGAGGGAGCTCTGGGGCCAACGTCCTGACTTTC.